Following are 10 T cell receptor beta chains from one sample sequenced in a study of OX40 agonist ivuxolimab in advanced cancers. Library preparation employed the immunoSEQ multiplex PCR assay. The table comes from immuneACCESS by way of TCRdb, which keeps in-frame sequences with V and J called. Part of the clones is missing from these tables; in studies checked, under half for an unresolved V gene and the rest for unknown reasons. Within this sample are 55,000 to 75,000 clones, with around 93% of them counted one time only. The ten biggest clones cover 3.8% of the sample. The specimen was CD4+ or CD8+ T cells sorted from blood, collected in a trial of the OX40 agonist ivuxolimab. Receptor source: an adult with an advanced solid tumor such as melanoma, head and neck, liver or kidney cancer.

The CDR3 sequence: CASSLEPGTGAFEQYF. CDR3 in DNA: TGCGCCAGCAGCCTAGAACCCGGGACAGGTGCATTCGAGCAGTACTTC. V gene TRBV4-1 combines with J gene TRBJ2-7; 8 bases line up with TRBD1. V was clipped by 4 bases and J by 6 bases; unmatched bases: 14. Looked up from germline, CDR1 is MGHRA and CDR2 is YSYEKL. This CDR3 is 16 amino acids long.

The genes are TRBV5-1 and TRBJ2-3; the D gene is possibly TRBD1 (5 bases). With 0 bases removed from V and 6 bases from J, the gap between germline ends came to 5 bases. The germline V gene has CDR1 SGHRS and CDR2 YFSETQ. This CDR3 is built from 12 residues. CDR3 nucleotide sequence: TGCGCCAGCAGCTTGGAGGGGGATACGCAGTATTTT. This sequence encodes CASSLEGDTQYF. Full variable domain (outside the CDR3, taken from reference TRBV5-1 and TRBJ2-3): KAGVTQTPRYLIKTRGQQVTLSCSPISGHRSVSWYQQTPGQGLQFLFEYFSETQRNKGNFPGRFSGRQFSNSRSEMNVSTLELGDSALYLCASSLEGDTQYFGPGTRLTVL.

V gene TRBV13 combines with J gene TRBJ2-2; D may be TRBD2 (7 bases). Germline loops: CDR1 PRHDT, CDR2 FYEKMQ (reference sequence). V was clipped by 1 base and J by 2 bases, with 23 bases between them. CDR3 length equals 20 residues. The CDR3 nucleotides read TGTGCCAGCAGCTTAGCTTGGGGGCCTAAAAGCGGGACTAACACCGGGGAGCTGTTTTTT. Translated, it gives CASSLAWGPKSGTNTGELFF. Supplemented by reference TRBV13 and TRBJ2-2, the full variable domain reads AAGVIQSPRHLIKEKRETATLKCYPIPRHDTVYWYQQGPGQDPQFLISFYEKMQSDKGSIPDRFSAQQFSDYHSELNMSSLELGDSALYFCASSLAWGPKSGTNTGELFFGEGSRLTVL.

This chain links TRBV28 with TRBJ2-7, with 8 nucleotides matching TRBD1. The CDR3 extends over 14 amino acids. The V and J ends lost 6 bases and 6 bases, in that order; junction bases with no gene match: 10. CDR1 is MDHEN, CDR2 SYDVKM, per germline. The CDR3 loop is CASRLVTGEGEQYF. As DNA, the CDR3 is TGTGCCAGCAGGCTCGTGACAGGGGAAGGCGAGCAGTACTTC.

The chain joins TRBV28 to TRBJ2-6; D remains unclear. V was cut by 5 bases and J by 0 bases, with 5 bases left in between. The CDR3 sequence is 14 residues long. CDR1 and CDR2 from the germline V gene are MDHEN and SYDVKM. Written as DNA, the CDR3 is TGTGCCAGCAGTATGCTCTCTGGGGCCAACGTCCTGACTTTC. Translating gives CASSMLSGANVLTF.

The chain carries TRBV29-1 and TRBJ2-7; no clear D. Per germline, CDR1 SQVTM and CDR2 ANQGSEA. V lost 7 bases and J 6 bases, leaving 16 bases between the germline ends. The CDR3 has 12 amino acids. The DNA of the CDR3 is TGCAGCGCCGAAGAGGTTGGCGGCGAGCAGTACTTC. Amino acids: CSAEEVGGEQYF.

This clone was detected only a few times. J is TRBJ1-3 and V is TRBV5-1; D possibly corresponds to TRBD1 (5 bases). Germline values: CDR1 SGHRS, CDR2 YFSETQ. The CDR3 runs to 15 residues. Deletions cut 0 bases from V and 0 bases from J, with 7 bases between. CDR3 in amino acids: CASSLGGLSGNTIYF. The CDR3, as DNA: TGCGCCAGCAGCTTGGGGGGCCTCTCTGGAAACACCATATATTTT.

The chain links TRBV9 to TRBJ1-4, with 12 bases that match TRBD1. This CDR3 is 16 amino acids long. Germline V CDR1 and CDR2: SGDLS, YYNGEE. V dropped 4 bases and J dropped 5; count of bases not matched to a gene: 6. The CDR3 sequence: CASSPGTGGANEKLFF. In DNA form, the CDR3 reads TGTGCCAGCAGCCCGGGGACAGGGGGCGCAAATGAAAAACTGTTTTTT.

The V and J genes are TRBV15 and TRBJ1-3; D not certain. This CDR3 region has 17 residues. Germline V lookup: CDR1 LNHNV, CDR2 YYDKDF (reference sequence). V was pared by 5 bases and J by 0 bases, with 17 bases between. The CDR3 reads CATSGEAIPGSGNTIYF. CDR3 nucleotide sequence: TGTGCCACCAGCGGCGAGGCAATCCCTGGCTCTGGAAACACCATATATTTT.

The CDR3 sequence: CASSWTGMNTEAFF. The CDR3 nucleotides are TGTGCCAGCAGCTGGACTGGAATGAACACTGAAGCTTTCTTT. V is TRBV5-5 and J is TRBJ1-1; D uncertain. This CDR3 has 14 amino acids. Germline CDR1 SGHKS, CDR2 YYEKEE (reference sequence). The germline V and J ends were trimmed by 3 bases and 0 bases, with 9 bases remaining between them.